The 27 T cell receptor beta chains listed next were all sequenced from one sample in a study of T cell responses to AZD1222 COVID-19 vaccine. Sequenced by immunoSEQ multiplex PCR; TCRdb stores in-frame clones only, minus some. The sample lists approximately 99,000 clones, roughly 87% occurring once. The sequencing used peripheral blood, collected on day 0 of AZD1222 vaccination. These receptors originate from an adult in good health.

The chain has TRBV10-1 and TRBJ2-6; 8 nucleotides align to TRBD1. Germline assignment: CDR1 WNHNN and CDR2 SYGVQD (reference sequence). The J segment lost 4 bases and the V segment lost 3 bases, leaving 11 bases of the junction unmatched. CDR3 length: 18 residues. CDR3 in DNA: TGCGCCAGCAGTGACCCAGAGACAGGGGAGGCCGGGGCCAACGTCCTGACTTTC. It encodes CASSDPETGEAGANVLTF.

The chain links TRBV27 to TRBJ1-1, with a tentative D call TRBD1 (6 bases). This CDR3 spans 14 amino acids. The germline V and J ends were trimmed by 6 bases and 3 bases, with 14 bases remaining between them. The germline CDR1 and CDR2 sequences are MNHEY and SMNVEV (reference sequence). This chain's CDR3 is CASSVQGGHTEAFF. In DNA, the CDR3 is TGTGCCAGCAGCGTACAGGGAGGCCACACTGAAGCTTTCTTT.

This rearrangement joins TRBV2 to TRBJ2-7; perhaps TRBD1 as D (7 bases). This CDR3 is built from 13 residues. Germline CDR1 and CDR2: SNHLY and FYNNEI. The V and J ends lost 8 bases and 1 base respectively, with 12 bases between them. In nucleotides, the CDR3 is TGTGCCAGCGTGGCAGGGGGGTCCTACGAGCAGTACTTC. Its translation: CASVAGGSYEQYF. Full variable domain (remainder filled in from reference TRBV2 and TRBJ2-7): EPEVTQTPSHQVTQMGQEVILRCVPISNHLYFYWYRQILGQKVEFLVSFYNNEISEKSEIFDDQFSVERPDGSNFTLKIRSTKLEDSAMYFCASVAGGSYEQYFGPGTRLTVT.

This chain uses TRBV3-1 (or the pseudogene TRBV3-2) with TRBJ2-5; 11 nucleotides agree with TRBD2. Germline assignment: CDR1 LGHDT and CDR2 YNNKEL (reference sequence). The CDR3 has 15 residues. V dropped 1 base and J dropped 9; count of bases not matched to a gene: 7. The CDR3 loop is CASSQGPTSGSSQYF. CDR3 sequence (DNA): TGTGCCAGCAGCCAAGGTCCCACTAGCGGGAGTTCCCAGTACTTC.

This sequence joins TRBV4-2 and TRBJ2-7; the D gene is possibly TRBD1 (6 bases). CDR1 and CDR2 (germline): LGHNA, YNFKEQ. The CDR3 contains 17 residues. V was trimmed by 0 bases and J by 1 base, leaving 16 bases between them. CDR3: CASSQDPVGALSYEQYF. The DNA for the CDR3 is TGTGCCAGCAGCCAAGATCCCGTGGGGGCCCTTTCCTACGAGCAGTACTTC.

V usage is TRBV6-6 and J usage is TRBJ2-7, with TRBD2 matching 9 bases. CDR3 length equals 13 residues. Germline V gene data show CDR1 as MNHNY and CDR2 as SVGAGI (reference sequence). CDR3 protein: CASSYPGGGETLV. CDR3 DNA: TGTGCCAGCAGTTACCCCGGCGGGGGGGAGACGCTCGTC.

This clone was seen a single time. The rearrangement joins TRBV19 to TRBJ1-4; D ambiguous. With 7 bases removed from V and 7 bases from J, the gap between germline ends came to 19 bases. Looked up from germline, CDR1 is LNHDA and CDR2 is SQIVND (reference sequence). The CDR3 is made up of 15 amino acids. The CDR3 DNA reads TGTGCCAGTACGACGAAGGTTTTGAACGCTGAAAAACTGTTTTTT. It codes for CASTTKVLNAEKLFF.

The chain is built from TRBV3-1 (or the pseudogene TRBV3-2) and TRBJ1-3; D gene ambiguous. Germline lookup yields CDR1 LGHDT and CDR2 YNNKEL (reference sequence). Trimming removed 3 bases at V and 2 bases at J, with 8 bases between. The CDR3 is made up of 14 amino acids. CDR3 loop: CASSQPGTGNTIYF. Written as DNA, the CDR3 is TGTGCCAGCAGCCAGCCGGGTACTGGAAACACCATATATTTT.

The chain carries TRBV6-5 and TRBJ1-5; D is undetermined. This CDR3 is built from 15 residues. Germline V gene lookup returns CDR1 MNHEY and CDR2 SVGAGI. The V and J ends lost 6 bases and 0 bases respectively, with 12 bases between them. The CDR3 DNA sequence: TGTGCCAGCAGACCCCGCGGATATAGCAATCAGCCCCAGCATTTT. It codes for CASRPRGYSNQPQHF.

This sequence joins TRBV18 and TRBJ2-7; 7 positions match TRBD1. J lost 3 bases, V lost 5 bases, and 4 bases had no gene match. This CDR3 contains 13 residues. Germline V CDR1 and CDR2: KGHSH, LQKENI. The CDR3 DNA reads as TGTGCCAGCTCATCGGGGACAGTCTACGAGCAGTACTTC. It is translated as CASSSGTVYEQYF.

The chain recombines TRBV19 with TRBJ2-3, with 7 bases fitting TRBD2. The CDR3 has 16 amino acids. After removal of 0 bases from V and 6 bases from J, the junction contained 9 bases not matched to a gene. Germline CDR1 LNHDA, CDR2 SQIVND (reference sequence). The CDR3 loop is CASSIDLAGAADTQYF. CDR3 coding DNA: TGTGCCAGTAGTATAGATCTTGCGGGAGCGGCTGATACGCAGTATTTT.

The CDR3 nucleotides are TGTGCCAGTAGTGCGGGACCGGGAGGTGACTATGGCTACACCTTC. This sequence encodes CASSAGPGGDYGYTF. The genes are TRBV19 and TRBJ1-2; D is perhaps TRBD1 (5 bases). CDR1 LNHDA and CDR2 SQIVND come from the germline V gene (reference sequence). Trimming pared 5 bases from V and 3 bases from J, leaving 16 bases between. The CDR3 totals 15 residues.

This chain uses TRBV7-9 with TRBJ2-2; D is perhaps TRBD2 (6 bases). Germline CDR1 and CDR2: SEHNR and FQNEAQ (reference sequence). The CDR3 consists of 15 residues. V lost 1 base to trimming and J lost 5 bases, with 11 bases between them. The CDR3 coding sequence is TGTGCCAGCAGCTTAGGCAGGGACTCGACCGGGGAGCTGTTTTTT. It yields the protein CASSLGRDSTGELFF.

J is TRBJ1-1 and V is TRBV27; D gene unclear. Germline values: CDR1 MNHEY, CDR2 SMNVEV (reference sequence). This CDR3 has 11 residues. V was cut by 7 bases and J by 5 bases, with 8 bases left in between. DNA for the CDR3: TGTGCCAGCATAGGGAGGACTGAAGCTTTCTTT. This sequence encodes CASIGRTEAFF.

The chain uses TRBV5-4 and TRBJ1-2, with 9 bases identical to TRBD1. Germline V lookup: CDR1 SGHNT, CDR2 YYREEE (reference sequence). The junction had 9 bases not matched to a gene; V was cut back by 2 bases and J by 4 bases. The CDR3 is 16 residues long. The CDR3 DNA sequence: TGTGCCAGCAGCTTTCCGGGACAGGGAGAGATCTATGGCTACACCTTC. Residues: CASSFPGQGEIYGYTF.

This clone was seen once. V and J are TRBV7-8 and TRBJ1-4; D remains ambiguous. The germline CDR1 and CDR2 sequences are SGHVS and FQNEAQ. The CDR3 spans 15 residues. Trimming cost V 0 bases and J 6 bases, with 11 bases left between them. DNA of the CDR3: TGTGCCAGCAGCTTAGCCGGACCCCCTCATGAAAAACTGTTTTTT. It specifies CASSLAGPPHEKLFF.

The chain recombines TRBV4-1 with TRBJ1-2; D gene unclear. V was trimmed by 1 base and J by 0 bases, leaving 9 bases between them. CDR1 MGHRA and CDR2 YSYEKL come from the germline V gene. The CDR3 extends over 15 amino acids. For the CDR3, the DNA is TGCGCCAGCAGCCAAGCAACAGTCTCTAACTATGGCTACACCTTC. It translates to CASSQATVSNYGYTF.

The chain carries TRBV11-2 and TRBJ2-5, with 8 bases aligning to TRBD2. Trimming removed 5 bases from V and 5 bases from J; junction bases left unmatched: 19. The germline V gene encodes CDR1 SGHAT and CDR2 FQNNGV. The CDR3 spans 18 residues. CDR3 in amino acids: CASSPRGGGTIRMETQYF. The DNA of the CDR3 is TGTGCCAGCAGCCCAAGAGGCGGGGGGACAATTAGGATGGAGACCCAGTACTTC.

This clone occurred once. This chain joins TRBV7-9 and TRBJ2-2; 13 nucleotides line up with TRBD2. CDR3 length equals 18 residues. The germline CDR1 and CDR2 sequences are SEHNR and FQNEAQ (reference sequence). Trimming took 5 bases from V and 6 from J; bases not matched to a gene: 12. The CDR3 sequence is CASSLRRTSGSVAGELFF. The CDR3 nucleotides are TGTGCCAGCAGCCTGCGGCGGACTAGCGGGAGTGTCGCCGGGGAGCTGTTTTTT.

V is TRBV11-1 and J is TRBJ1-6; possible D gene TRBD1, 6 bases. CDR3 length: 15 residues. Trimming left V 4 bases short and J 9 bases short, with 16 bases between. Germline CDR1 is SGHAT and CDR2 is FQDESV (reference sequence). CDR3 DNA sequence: TGTGCCAGCAGCTCAAGACAGGAGGGCGGTTCACCCCTCCACTTT. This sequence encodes CASSSRQEGGSPLHF.

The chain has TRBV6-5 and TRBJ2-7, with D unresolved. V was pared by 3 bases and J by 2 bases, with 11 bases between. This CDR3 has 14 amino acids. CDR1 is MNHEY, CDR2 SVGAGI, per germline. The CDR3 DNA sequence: TGTGCCAGCAGTTATGAAGGCAACCCCTACGAGCAGTACTTC. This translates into CASSYEGNPYEQYF.

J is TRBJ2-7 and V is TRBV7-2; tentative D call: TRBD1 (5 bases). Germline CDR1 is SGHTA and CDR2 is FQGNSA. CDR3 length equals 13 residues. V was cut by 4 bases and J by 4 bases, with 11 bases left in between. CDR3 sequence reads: CASSSPPGYEQYF. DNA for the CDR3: TGTGCCAGCAGCTCGCCCCCAGGGTACGAGCAGTACTTC.

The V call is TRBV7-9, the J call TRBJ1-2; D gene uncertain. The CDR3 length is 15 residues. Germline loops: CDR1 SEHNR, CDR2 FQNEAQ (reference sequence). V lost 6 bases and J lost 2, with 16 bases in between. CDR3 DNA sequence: TGTGCCAGCAGGCCACGAGCAGGACCCAACTATGGCTACACCTTC. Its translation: CASRPRAGPNYGYTF.

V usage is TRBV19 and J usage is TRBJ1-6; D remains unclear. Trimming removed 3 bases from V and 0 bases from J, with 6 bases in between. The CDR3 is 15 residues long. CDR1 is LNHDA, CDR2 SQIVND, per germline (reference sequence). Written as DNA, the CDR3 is TGTGCCAGTAGTATTGGGTTCTCCTATAATTCACCCCTCCACTTT. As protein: CASSIGFSYNSPLHF.

CDR3 sequence: CASMGRNTIYF. CDR3 sequence (DNA): TGTGCCAGCATGGGACGAAACACCATATATTTT. The chain recombines TRBV25-1 with TRBJ1-3, with D tentatively TRBD1 (5 bases). Germline V gives CDR1 MGHDK, CDR2 SYGVNS. Trimming stripped 7 bases from V and 5 bases from J, with 6 bases between. CDR3 length: 11 residues.

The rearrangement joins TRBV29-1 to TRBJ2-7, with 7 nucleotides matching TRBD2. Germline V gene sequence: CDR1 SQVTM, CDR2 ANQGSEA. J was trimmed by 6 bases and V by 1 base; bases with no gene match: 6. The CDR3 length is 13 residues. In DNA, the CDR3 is TGCAGCGTTGAAGCCAGACTAGCCGGCGAGCAGTACTTC. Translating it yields CSVEARLAGEQYF.

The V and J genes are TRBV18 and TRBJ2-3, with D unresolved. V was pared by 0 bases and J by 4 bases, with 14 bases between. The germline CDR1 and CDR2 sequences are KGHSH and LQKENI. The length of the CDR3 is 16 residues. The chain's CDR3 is CASSPPSANPADTQYF. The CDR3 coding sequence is TGTGCCAGCTCACCACCGTCTGCCAATCCCGCAGATACGCAGTATTTT.